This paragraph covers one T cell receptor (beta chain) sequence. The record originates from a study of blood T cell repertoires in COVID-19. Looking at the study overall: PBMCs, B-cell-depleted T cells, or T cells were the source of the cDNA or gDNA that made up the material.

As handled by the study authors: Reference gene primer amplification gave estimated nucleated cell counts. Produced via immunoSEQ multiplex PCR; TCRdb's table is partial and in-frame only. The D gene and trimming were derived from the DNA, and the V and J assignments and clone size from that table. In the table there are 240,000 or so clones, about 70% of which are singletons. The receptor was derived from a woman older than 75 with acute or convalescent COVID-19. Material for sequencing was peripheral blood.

CDR3 amino acids: CASSFLRIGRGLDEQFF. CDR3 bases: TGTGCCAGCAGTTTTCTAAGGATAGGCAGGGGGCTCGATGAGCAGTTCTTC. The V gene is TRBV28, the J gene TRBJ2-1, with 8 bases aligning to TRBD1. V was clipped by 3 bases and J by 8 bases; unmatched bases: 15. The CDR3 length is 17 residues. Germline V gene data show CDR1 as MDHEN and CDR2 as SYDVKM.